The 20 T cell receptor beta chains given below trace back to one sample, sequenced in a study of cytomegalovirus exposure and HLA in healthy donors. PCR was performed using 60 Vbeta and 13 Jbeta primers. TCRdb keeps only in-frame clones here, not all; method: immunoSEQ multiplex PCR. This sample has more than 95,000 clones, with about 79% found just once. Sequenced sample: PBMCs. The receptors here all came from a man in his fifties or sixties in good health and CMV-seronegative.

The V and J genes are TRBV7-2 and TRBJ2-3; 13 bases match TRBD2. The germline V gene encodes CDR1 SGHTA and CDR2 FQGNSA. The V gene end was trimmed by 6 bases and the J gene end by 6 bases; junction bases not matched to a gene: 9. CDR3 length: 16 residues. The CDR3 spells CASRKKGTSGADTQYF. CDR3 nucleotide sequence: TGTGCCAGCAGAAAAAAGGGGACTAGCGGGGCCGATACGCAGTATTTT.

CDR3 protein: CASSERGETNYGYTF. The CDR3 DNA follows: TGTGCCAGCAGTGAACGGGGGGAGACCAACTATGGCTACACCTTC. The chain couples TRBV6-1 to TRBJ1-2; a possible D gene is TRBD1 (5 bases). This CDR3 comprises 15 residues. Germline CDR1 is MNHNS and CDR2 is SASEGT. V was shortened by 2 bases and J by 2 bases, with 12 bases between the two germline ends.

The genes are TRBV19 and TRBJ2-5, with 9 bases identical to TRBD1. The CDR3 spans 13 residues. The trim removed 7 bases at V and 3 bases at J, leaving 3 bases unmatched. Per germline, CDR1 LNHDA and CDR2 SQIVND (reference sequence). As DNA, the CDR3 is TGTGCCAGTACTACAGGGGGCGAAGAGACCCAGTACTTC. This codes for CASTTGGEETQYF. The full variable domain, rest sourced from reference TRBV19 and TRBJ2-5, is DGGITQSPKYLFRKEGQNVTLSCEQNLNHDAMYWYRQDPGQGLRLIYYSQIVNDFQKGDIAEGYSVSREKKESFPLTVTSAQKNPTAFYLCASTTGGEETQYFGPGTRLLVL.

This rearrangement joins TRBV18 to TRBJ1-1, with a possible D match to TRBD1 (5 bases). Germline values: CDR1 KGHSH, CDR2 LQKENI. V lost 2 bases and J lost 0, with 7 bases in between. This CDR3 is 14 amino acids long. As DNA, the CDR3 is TGTGCCAGCTCACCAGACAGCCTGAACACTGAAGCTTTCTTT. This gives the protein CASSPDSLNTEAFF.

In nucleotides, the CDR3 is TGCAGCGTTGAAGGCGGGGGCAGGGCTAACACTGAAGCTTTCTTT. Translation gives CSVEGGGRANTEAFF. The chain couples TRBV29-1 to TRBJ1-1; weak D call: TRBD1 (6 bases). The CDR3 runs to 15 residues. The V gene's germline CDR1 is SQVTM and CDR2 ANQGSEA. V shed 1 base and J shed 2 bases, with 14 bases lying between them.

This chain joins TRBV5-1 and TRBJ2-7; 7 bases are a match to TRBD1. The CDR3 covers 17 residues. Germline CDR1 reads SGHRS; CDR2 reads YFSETQ. The V gene end was trimmed by 4 bases and the J gene end by 0 bases; junction bases not matched to a gene: 13. DNA of the CDR3: TGCGCCAGCAGCCCGCTCGGAACCAGGGGGAGCTCCTACGAGCAGTACTTC. Encoded protein: CASSPLGTRGSSYEQYF.

V usage is TRBV4-3 and J usage is TRBJ2-7, with a tentative D call TRBD2 (7 bases). V dropped 3 bases and J dropped 9 bases, with 18 bases sitting between them. Germline V gene sequence: CDR1 LGHNA, CDR2 YSLEER. CDR3 length: 14 amino acids. The CDR3 DNA reads TGCGCCAGCAGCCAGGCACAGGGAGTAGCGGGGCAGTACTTC. Translation gives CASSQAQGVAGQYF.

This clone appeared a few times. The chain is built from TRBV5-1 and TRBJ1-4; tentative D call: TRBD1 (5 bases). There are 15 residues in the CDR3. Per the germline V gene, CDR1 is SGHRS and CDR2 is YFSETQ. Trimming took off 0 bases at V and 5 bases at J, with 11 bases between the two ends. The CDR3 sequence is CASSLVQETNEKLFF. The CDR3 DNA reads as TGCGCCAGCAGCTTGGTACAGGAAACCAATGAAAAACTGTTTTTT.

This sequence joins TRBV7-3 and TRBJ2-3; the match to TRBD1 covers 7 bases. Germline lookup yields CDR1 SGHTA and CDR2 FQGTGA. Trimming at V came to 5 bases and at J to 6 bases, leaving 11 bases not matched to a gene. The CDR3 extends over 15 amino acids. Here the CDR3 reads CASSLNPTGVDTQYF. As DNA, the CDR3 is TGTGCCAGCAGCCTTAATCCAACAGGGGTTGATACGCAGTATTTT.

The chain employs TRBV5-1 and TRBJ2-3; the D gene is possibly TRBD2 (6 bases). Between the trimmed V and J ends, which lost 4 bases and 6 bases, there was a span of 15 bases. Germline CDR1 SGHRS, CDR2 YFSETQ. The CDR3 consists of 14 residues. CDR3 region: CASSKAGFRDTQYF. The CDR3 region has the DNA TGCGCCAGCAGCAAGGCGGGGTTCAGGGATACGCAGTATTTT. Variable domain in full (rest from reference TRBV5-1 and TRBJ2-3): KAGVTQTPRYLIKTRGQQVTLSCSPISGHRSVSWYQQTPGQGLQFLFEYFSETQRNKGNFPGRFSGRQFSNSRSEMNVSTLELGDSALYLCASSKAGFRDTQYFGPGTRLTVL.

A few counts support this clone. The rearrangement links TRBV7-2 to TRBJ2-3; 8 nucleotides align to TRBD2. The J segment lost 2 bases and the V segment lost 1 base, leaving 8 bases of the junction unmatched. The CDR3 has 17 residues. Germline assignment: CDR1 SGHTA and CDR2 FQGNSA. Here the CDR3 DNA reads TGTGCCAGCAGCTTAGGAAGGGCCGGGGGGGTCACAGATACGCAGTATTTT. Translation gives CASSLGRAGGVTDTQYF.

This chain uses TRBV28 with TRBJ2-3; perhaps TRBD1 as D (6 bases). Germline lookup yields CDR1 MDHEN and CDR2 SYDVKM. The V gene lost 7 bases and the J gene lost 1 base, with 15 bases spanning the gap. The CDR3 sequence is 15 residues long. CDR3 sequence: CASTTSRGRTDTQYF. As DNA, the CDR3 is TGTGCCAGCACCACCTCCAGGGGACGCACAGATACGCAGTATTTT.

J is TRBJ2-2 and V is TRBV9; the D is unclear. Per germline, CDR1 SGDLS and CDR2 YYNGEE. The CDR3 consists of 13 residues. The V gene lost 0 bases and the J gene lost 5 bases, with 5 bases spanning the gap. The DNA of the CDR3 is TGTGCCAGCAGCGTAGCACAGACCGGGGAGCTGTTTTTT. The encoded protein is CASSVAQTGELFF. Based on the CDR3 plus reference TRBV9 and TRBJ2-2, the full variable domain is DSGVTQTPKHLITATGQRVTLRCSPRSGDLSVYWYQQSLDQGLQFLIQYYNGEERAKGNILERFSAQQFPDLHSELNLSSLELGDSALYFCASSVAQTGELFFGEGSRLTVL.

This clone has more than one count but fewer than ten. The J gene is TRBJ2-7, the V gene TRBV5-4; 9 bases map to TRBD1. Germline CDR1 SGHNT, CDR2 YYREEE (reference sequence). The CDR3 runs to 15 residues. Trimming removed 4 bases from V and 3 bases from J; junction bases left unmatched: 8. This CDR3 reads CASSAGTGFVYEQYV. The CDR3 bases are TGTGCCAGCAGCGCCGGGACAGGGTTTGTCTACGAGCAGTACGTC.

V is TRBV2 and J is TRBJ1-2; 7 nucleotides agree with TRBD1. Per germline, CDR1 SNHLY and CDR2 FYNNEI. J was trimmed by 1 base and V by 6 bases; bases with no gene match: 5. The CDR3 is 14 residues long. In DNA form, the CDR3 reads TGTGCCAGCAGCCGACAGGGAGGTAACTATGGCTACACCTTC. This translates into CASSRQGGNYGYTF.

The V call is TRBV5-1, the J call TRBJ1-4; D may be TRBD1 (6 bases). CDR1 SGHRS and CDR2 YFSETQ come from the germline V gene. Trimming cost V 2 bases and J 6 bases, with 20 bases left between them. The CDR3 is made up of 17 amino acids. The CDR3 reads CASSLGTSGDGDEKLFF. CDR3 coding DNA: TGCGCCAGCAGCTTAGGGACATCAGGAGACGGGGATGAAAAACTGTTTTTT.

The chain joins TRBV27 to TRBJ2-5; no reliable D call. Germline CDR1 and CDR2: MNHEY and SMNVEV (reference sequence). The V gene lost 2 bases and the J gene lost 7 bases, with 11 bases spanning the gap. The CDR3 spans 13 residues. The CDR3 sequence is CASSLRSPPTQYF. CDR3 nucleotide sequence: TGTGCCAGCAGTTTAAGAAGCCCCCCGACCCAGTACTTC.

In this sample, this clone turned up once. The genes are TRBV6-5 and TRBJ1-6; D gene ambiguous. This CDR3 is built from 15 residues. Germline V gene sequence: CDR1 MNHEY, CDR2 SVGAGI. V dropped 4 bases and J dropped 10 bases, with 17 bases sitting between them. Here the CDR3 DNA reads TGTGCCAGCAGTTCCGCGACCCCGGGAGAATCACCCCTCCACTTT. Its protein product is CASSSATPGESPLHF.

The V call is TRBV29-1, the J call TRBJ2-7, with 7 nucleotides matching TRBD1. Germline V gene data show CDR1 as SQVTM and CDR2 as ANQGSEA. This CDR3 is 12 amino acids long. With 5 bases clipped from V and 0 bases from J, the junction kept 1 base outside the gene matches. The CDR3 spells CSVRDSSYEQYF. The DNA of the CDR3 is TGCAGCGTTCGGGACAGCTCCTACGAGCAGTACTTC.

In its sample, this clone was seen a few times. J is TRBJ1-2 and V is TRBV5-1; D uncertain. V lost 0 bases and J lost 4, with 16 bases in between. Looked up from germline, CDR1 is SGHRS and CDR2 is YFSETQ. This CDR3 has 16 amino acids. In DNA, the CDR3 is TGCGCCAGCAGCTTGGAAGACGCGGTGAGCCTCTATGGCTACACCTTC. Its protein product is CASSLEDAVSLYGYTF.